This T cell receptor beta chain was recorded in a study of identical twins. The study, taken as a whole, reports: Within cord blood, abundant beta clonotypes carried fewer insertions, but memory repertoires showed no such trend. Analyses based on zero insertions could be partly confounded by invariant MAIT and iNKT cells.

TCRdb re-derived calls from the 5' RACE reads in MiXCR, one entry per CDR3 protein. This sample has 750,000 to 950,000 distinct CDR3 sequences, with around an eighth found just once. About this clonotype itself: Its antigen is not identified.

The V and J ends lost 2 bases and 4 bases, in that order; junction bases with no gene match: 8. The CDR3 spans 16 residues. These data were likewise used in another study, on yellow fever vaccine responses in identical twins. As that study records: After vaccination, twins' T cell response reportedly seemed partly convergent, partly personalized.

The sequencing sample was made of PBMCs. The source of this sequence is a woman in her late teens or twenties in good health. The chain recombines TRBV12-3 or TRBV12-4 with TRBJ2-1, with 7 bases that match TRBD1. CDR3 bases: TGTGCCAGCAGTTTAATTCCCGGGACAGCATACAATGAGCAGTTCTTC. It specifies CASSLIPGTAYNEQFF.